The clone carrying this T cell receptor beta chain was picked up one time. Trimming took off 7 bases at V and 0 bases at J, with 9 bases between the two ends. CDR1 and CDR2 (germline): SGHTA, FQGNSA. The CDR3 extends over 14 amino acids. The sample belongs to a study of blood T cell repertoires in COVID-19. Study-wide background: The United States, Italy and Spain provided the acute and convalescent COVID-19 samples. Nucleic acid was either cDNA or gDNA, and it came from T cells, B-cell-depleted T cells, or PBMCs.

How the authors handled the data: Reference gene primer amplification gave estimated nucleated cell counts. Only in-frame clones appear in the TCRdb table, and some are missing; sequencing was by immunoSEQ multiplex PCR. V, J and clone size are those of that table, while D and trimming were read from the DNA. The table shows about 200,000 clones, with around 83% occurring only once. Material for sequencing was peripheral blood. V gene TRBV7-2 combines with J gene TRBJ1-4; weak D call: TRBD1 (6 bases). The sequence came from a human donor in a cohort sampled during active COVID-19. The CDR3 DNA reads as TGTGCCAGCACGGACAGACCAACTAATGAAAAACTGTTTTTT. Its protein is CASTDRPTNEKLFF.